Following are 19 T cell receptor beta chains from one sample sequenced in a study of yellow fever vaccine responses in identical twins (dated by TCRdb to between 2017 and 2018). The library was made by RT-PCR. The sample was run on an Illumina HiSeq 2500. TCRdb handled the public reads itself, with Q25 trimming in fastp and clone calling in MiXCR, and kept productive beta chains. Rows merge per CDR3 protein into single entries with the most common DNA and genes. A total of tens of thousands of distinct CDR3 sequences appear in this sample, roughly three fifths of them only once. The ten most abundant clones make up more than 3.5% of the sample. The sequencing used T cells from blood (PBMCs), unsorted or a sorted subset (not recorded which), collected before or after yellow fever vaccination (not recorded which). The receptors derive from a woman younger than 35 who received the yellow fever vaccine. Donor details come from another sample of the same person, matched by shared clones.

V usage is TRBV7-3 and J usage is TRBJ2-1; tentatively, D is TRBD2 (5 bases). This CDR3 is built from 17 residues. Per the germline V gene, CDR1 is SGHTA and CDR2 is FQGTGA. The germline V and J ends were trimmed by 1 base and 0 bases, with 13 bases remaining between them. In DNA, the CDR3 is TGTGCCAGCAGCTTAATTGTAGCGTCCTACTCCTACAATGAGCAGTTCTTC. It is translated as CASSLIVASYSYNEQFF.

This chain links TRBV11-1 with TRBJ2-5; 10 bases line up with TRBD2. The CDR3 spans 17 residues. Germline trimming cut 1 base from V and 1 base from J; bases unmatched to any gene: 6. The germline CDR1 and CDR2 sequences are SGHAT and FQDESV (reference sequence). The CDR3: CASSLVVSSGGQETQYF. CDR3 sequence (DNA): TGTGCCAGCAGCTTAGTGGTCTCTAGCGGGGGCCAAGAGACCCAGTACTTC. Full variable domain (outside the CDR3, taken from reference TRBV11-1 and TRBJ2-5): EAEVAQSPRYKITEKSQAVAFWCDPISGHATLYWYRQILGQGPELLVQFQDESVVDDSQLPKDRFSAERLKGVDSTLKIQPAELGDSAMYLCASSLVVSSGGQETQYFGPGTRLLVL.

The sample holds a few counts of this clonotype. V and J are TRBV10-3 and TRBJ2-1; D gene ambiguous. The CDR3 has 13 amino acids. Between the trimmed V and J ends, which lost 7 bases and 8 bases, there was a span of 15 bases. The V gene's germline CDR1 is ENHRY and CDR2 SYGVKD. CDR3 sequence: CAIMADLADEQFF. The CDR3, as DNA: TGTGCCATCATGGCGGATCTGGCCGATGAGCAGTTCTTC.

The CDR3: CSARSLAGGHEQFF. The DNA of the CDR3 is TGCAGTGCAAGGTCTCTAGCGGGAGGACATGAGCAGTTCTTC. The rearrangement links TRBV20-1 to TRBJ2-1; 11 positions match TRBD2. Unmatched junction bases numbered 9, after V lost 6 bases and J lost 8 bases. This CDR3 is 14 amino acids long. Germline V gene data show CDR1 as DFQATT and CDR2 as SNEGSKA (reference sequence).

This clonotype was picked up a small number of times. The chain couples TRBV7-8 to TRBJ2-5; D is undetermined. Germline-derived CDR1 and CDR2 are SGHVS and FQNEAQ. Trimming pared 1 base from V and 2 bases from J, leaving 5 bases between. The CDR3 sequence is 13 residues long. This CDR3 is CASSLGVQETQYF. DNA for the CDR3: TGTGCCAGCAGCTTAGGGGTGCAAGAGACCCAGTACTTC.

This rearrangement joins TRBV5-6 to TRBJ2-7; D possibly corresponds to TRBD1 (7 bases). Germline values: CDR1 SGHDT, CDR2 YYEEEE. The CDR3 has 13 residues. V lost 4 bases, J lost 3 bases, and 11 bases lay in between. CDR3 protein: CASSRGDSYEQYF. Here the CDR3 DNA reads TGTGCCAGCAGCAGGGGGGACAGCTACGAGCAGTACTTC.

The DNA for the CDR3 is TGTGCCACCAGTGATTTGCCTGGTGAGCAGTTCTTC. Its protein product is CATSDLPGEQFF. The V call is TRBV24-1, the J call TRBJ2-1; D ambiguous. There are 12 residues in the CDR3. The V end lost 0 bases, the J end lost 9 bases, and 5 bases lay between the germline ends. Germline V CDR1 and CDR2: KGHDR, SFDVKD.

This clonotype was seen only once. V usage is TRBV2 and J usage is TRBJ2-7, with 9 bases aligning to TRBD1. CDR1 is SNHLY, CDR2 FYNNEI, per germline. The CDR3 contains 14 residues. The V gene end was trimmed by 8 bases and the J gene end by 4 bases; junction bases not matched to a gene: 9. The CDR3 DNA sequence: TGTGCCAGCGGACGGGGGACAGGGAAATACGAGCAGTACTTC. This translates into CASGRGTGKYEQYF.

The chain has TRBV19 and TRBJ2-3; D uncertain. The germline CDR1 and CDR2 sequences are LNHDA and SQIVND (reference sequence). V lost 4 bases and J 6 bases, leaving 8 bases between the germline ends. This CDR3 region has 12 residues. The CDR3 region is CASSKGLDTQYF. As DNA, the CDR3 is TGTGCCAGTAGTAAAGGGTTGGATACGCAGTATTTT.

This clonotype was observed once. V usage is TRBV7-9 and J usage is TRBJ1-6; D call uncertain. CDR3 size: 15 residues. Germline V gene data show CDR1 as SEHNR and CDR2 as FQNEAQ (reference sequence). V lost 0 bases to trimming and J lost 7 bases, with 10 bases between them. The DNA of the CDR3 is TGTGCCAGCAGCTTAGCAAGGTCTGGGAATTCACCCCTCCACTTT. Its translation is CASSLARSGNSPLHF.

V usage is TRBV4-1 and J usage is TRBJ1-4, with D possibly TRBD1 on 5 matching bases. Germline assignment: CDR1 MGHRA and CDR2 YSYEKL. The ends were cut back, 4 bases at V and 5 bases at J, with 14 bases in the middle. The CDR3 runs to 15 residues. The DNA for the CDR3 is TGCGCCAGCAGCCTAACCCCGGACAAAAATGAAAAACTGTTTTTT. It codes for CASSLTPDKNEKLFF.

A few counts support this clonotype. This chain links TRBV29-1 with TRBJ2-2; D is unresolved. The CDR3 covers 13 residues. Germline-derived CDR1 and CDR2 are SQVTM and ANQGSEA. V dropped 4 bases and J dropped 7 bases, with 13 bases sitting between them. CDR3 protein: CSVGHVIGGELFF. CDR3 in DNA: TGCAGCGTTGGGCATGTTATCGGCGGGGAGCTGTTTTTT.

The chain couples TRBV5-6 to TRBJ2-7, with unresolved D. Germline CDR1 reads SGHDT; CDR2 reads YYEEEE. This CDR3 contains 12 residues. Trimming left V 0 bases short and J 7 bases short, with 8 bases between. As DNA, the CDR3 is TGTGCCAGCAGCTTGGTGAGGAGTGAGCAGTACTTC. As protein: CASSLVRSEQYF.

This chain connects TRBV9 to TRBJ2-5; no definite D call. Per germline, CDR1 SGDLS and CDR2 YYNGEE. This CDR3 contains 13 residues. Trimming removed 0 bases from V and 3 bases from J, with 6 bases in between. The CDR3: CASSVVPKETQYF. Written as DNA, the CDR3 is TGTGCCAGCAGCGTAGTTCCAAAAGAGACCCAGTACTTC.

This clonotype showed up just a few times. This sequence joins TRBV5-4 and TRBJ2-7; D perhaps matches TRBD1 (6 bases). The CDR3 is 13 residues long. CDR1 is SGHNT and CDR2 is YYREEE in the germline V gene (reference sequence). V was clipped by 9 bases and J by 5 bases, with 18 bases between them. The CDR3 sequence: CAMASGTINEQYF. The DNA for the CDR3 is TGTGCCATGGCCTCCGGGACAATCAACGAGCAGTACTTC.

This clonotype showed up just once. The chain recombines TRBV19 with TRBJ1-5; no clear D. The CDR3 is 15 amino acids. The V and J ends lost 2 bases and 1 base respectively, with 9 bases between them. CDR1 and CDR2 (germline): LNHDA, SQIVND (reference sequence). CDR3 residues: CASSIWATSNQPQHF. As DNA, the CDR3 is TGTGCCAGTAGTATATGGGCCACGAGCAATCAGCCCCAGCATTTT. The full variable domain, in which reference TRBV19 and TRBJ1-5 provide the parts outside the CDR3, is DGGITQSPKYLFRKEGQNVTLSCEQNLNHDAMYWYRQDPGQGLRLIYYSQIVNDFQKGDIAEGYSVSREKKESFPLTVTSAQKNPTAFYLCASSIWATSNQPQHFGDGTRLSIL.

This chain connects TRBV10-1 to TRBJ1-1, with D unclear. Looked up from germline, CDR1 is WNHNN and CDR2 is SYGVQD (reference sequence). V dropped 3 bases and J dropped 9 bases, with 17 bases sitting between them. There are 14 residues in the CDR3. The DNA of the CDR3 is TGCGCCAGCAGTGACTTCGAAGGAGCAGCGCAAGCTTTCTTT. Translation gives CASSDFEGAAQAFF.

This sequence joins TRBV11-2 and TRBJ2-1; 7 bases align to TRBD1. The CDR3 runs 14 residues. With V trimmed by 5 bases and J by 9 bases, 10 bases remained unmatched. The germline CDR1 and CDR2 sequences are SGHAT and FQNNGV. CDR3 bases: TGTGCCAGCAGCCCGCGACAGGGAAGGGGTGAGCAGTTCTTC. Protein sequence: CASSPRQGRGEQFF. The entire variable domain, with the rest obtained from reference TRBV11-2 and TRBJ2-1, is as follows: EAGVAQSPRYKIIEKRQSVAFWCNPISGHATLYWYQQILGQGPKLLIQFQNNGVVDDSQLPKDRFSAERLKGVDSTLKIQPAKLEDSAVYLCASSPRQGRGEQFFGPGTRLTVL.

The genes are TRBV28 and TRBJ2-1; no reliable D call. CDR1 and CDR2 (germline): MDHEN, SYDVKM. V was trimmed by 6 bases and J by 8 bases, leaving 8 bases between them. This CDR3 is 11 amino acids long. CDR3 in DNA: TGTGCCAGCAGCTCGTCGTATGAGCAGTTCTTC. Protein: CASSSSYEQFF.